One sample yielded the 3 T cell receptor beta chains listed below, sequenced in a study of blood T cell repertoires in COVID-19. Profiling relied on immunoSEQ multiplex PCR, and the TCRdb table lists in-frame clones only, not all of them. Of around 100,000 clones in the sample, over 80% are singletons; the top ten hold roughly 0.89%. Sequencing input: peripheral blood. The receptors stem from a woman aged 70-85 years with acute or convalescent COVID-19.

The J gene is TRBJ1-3, the V gene TRBV7-9, with D tentatively TRBD1 (6 bases). The CDR3 length is 15 residues. Germline V gene lookup returns CDR1 SEHNR and CDR2 FQNEAQ (reference sequence). The germline V and J ends were trimmed by 3 bases and 0 bases, with 9 bases remaining between them. CDR3 region: CASSFDRSSGNTIYF. CDR3 DNA sequence: TGTGCCAGCAGCTTTGACAGGAGCTCTGGAAACACCATATATTTT.

J is TRBJ1-5 and V is TRBV10-2; tentative D call: TRBD1 (5 bases). The CDR3 has 16 residues. The V gene's germline CDR1 is WSHSY and CDR2 SAAADI. V lost 0 bases, J lost 2 bases, and 11 bases lay in between. CDR3 nucleotide sequence: TGCGCCAGCAGTGAGTCGTGGGGAGGGGGCAATCAGCCCCAGCATTTT. Residues: CASSESWGGGNQPQHF.

The V call is TRBV9, the J call TRBJ2-1; 9 nucleotides align to TRBD1. CDR1 is SGDLS, CDR2 YYNGEE, per germline. V lost 4 bases to trimming and J lost 5 bases; unmatched junction nucleotides: 13. The CDR3 is 17 amino acids. CDR3 residues: CASSPSLPGQGNNEQFF. The CDR3 nucleotides read TGTGCCAGCAGCCCCAGCCTCCCGGGACAGGGTAACAATGAGCAGTTCTTC.